The 23 T cell receptor beta chains below were found in one sample sequenced in a study of beta chain bispecific antibodies for T cell cancers. MiXCR, applied by TCRdb to the 5' RACE reads, yields one record per CDR3 protein. The table has some 9,000 distinct CDR3 sequences, around 2.3% seen once. The antigens for these receptors are not known. Overall study results and limits: The leukemia cells, rather than normal T cells, gave most of the targeted TRBV signal.

Expansion lasted 2 to 3 days, with either anti-CD3 antibody OKT3 or CD3/CD28 beads. Sequencing was performed on T cells from a healthy donor cultured with Jurkat leukemia cells, taken from a culture containing an anti-CD19 bispecific antibody. The source is a human donor in good health. Some clones in this sample may be carry-over from other donors' samples.

This clonotype was counted ten times or more. V and J are TRBV20-1 and TRBJ2-2, with D uncertain. V lost 3 bases to trimming and J lost 9 bases, with 23 bases between them. The germline CDR1 and CDR2 sequences are DFQATT and SNEGSKA (reference sequence). This CDR3 is built from 16 residues. For the CDR3, the DNA is TGCAGTGCTAGTAAGCCTAGGACGGCGGAGTGGCGGGAGCTGTTTTTT. Protein sequence: CSASKPRTAEWRELFF.

The gene calls are TRBV19 and TRBJ2-7; no clear D. Germline CDR1 is LNHDA and CDR2 is SQIVND (reference sequence). Trimming left V 5 bases short and J 5 bases short, with 13 bases between. The CDR3 consists of 13 residues. For the CDR3, the DNA is TGTGCCAGTAGTGCCGGGCAGGTAAACGAGCAGTACTTC. Translation gives CASSAGQVNEQYF. The full variable domain, rest sourced from reference TRBV19 and TRBJ2-7, is DGGITQSPKYLFRKEGQNVTLSCEQNLNHDAMYWYRQDPGQGLRLIYYSQIVNDFQKGDIAEGYSVSREKKESFPLTVTSAQKNPTAFYLCASSAGQVNEQYFGPGTRLTVT.

This clonotype was counted ten times or more. The genes are TRBV20-1 and TRBJ1-1; D gene uncertain. Germline V gene sequence: CDR1 DFQATT, CDR2 SNEGSKA (reference sequence). This CDR3 is built from 13 residues. Trimming took off 2 bases at V and 2 bases at J, with 9 bases between the two ends. Here the CDR3 reads CSARSAGNTEAFF. The CDR3 bases are TGCAGTGCTAGATCTGCGGGCAACACTGAAGCTTTCTTT.

V usage is TRBV2 and J usage is TRBJ2-1, with 12 bases lining up with TRBD2. This CDR3 region has 17 residues. Germline CDR1 and CDR2: SNHLY and FYNNEI. The V gene end was trimmed by 5 bases and the J gene end by 8 bases; junction bases not matched to a gene: 13. The CDR3 region has the DNA TGTGCCAGCAGTTTTACTAGCGGGGGGACCCTCGGGGATGAGCAGTTCTTC. As protein: CASSFTSGGTLGDEQFF.

The J gene is TRBJ2-5, the V gene TRBV30; no reliable D call. The V and J ends lost 3 bases and 2 bases respectively, with 16 bases between them. The CDR3 is 15 amino acids. Germline-derived CDR1 and CDR2 are GTSNPN and SVGIG (reference sequence). CDR3 sequence (DNA): TGTGCCTGGAGAGGTGGGGTTCAGAGACAAGAGACCCAGTACTTC. It is translated as CAWRGGVQRQETQYF.

This clonotype was recorded many times. The chain has TRBV18 and TRBJ1-5; weak D call: TRBD1 (6 bases). Trimming removed 2 bases at V and 5 bases at J, with 13 bases between. The germline gives CDR1 KGHSH, CDR2 LQKENI. The CDR3 contains 15 residues. The DNA for the CDR3 is TGTGCCAGCTCACCATATGGGGGGCCGGATCAGCCCCAGCATTTT. Translated, it gives CASSPYGGPDQPQHF. Complete variable domain (other parts from reference TRBV18 and TRBJ1-5): NAGVMQNPRHLVRRRGQEARLRCSPMKGHSHVYWYRQLPEEGLKFMVYLQKENIIDESGMPKERFSAEFPKEGPSILRIQQVVRGDSAAYFCASSPYGGPDQPQHFGDGTRLSIL.

This clonotype was observed at least ten times. V is TRBV5-1 and J is TRBJ2-7; D may be TRBD1 (5 bases). This CDR3 contains 15 residues. V was clipped by 3 bases and J by 5 bases, with 18 bases between them. CDR1 is SGHRS, CDR2 YFSETQ, per germline. Here the CDR3 reads CASSSKDQGWNEQYF. CDR3 nucleotides: TGCGCCAGCAGCTCCAAAGATCAGGGATGGAACGAGCAGTACTTC.

In this sample, this clonotype turned up many times. V gene TRBV10-3 combines with J gene TRBJ1-1; a weak D match, TRBD1 (5 bases). CDR1 is ENHRY and CDR2 is SYGVKD in the germline V gene. The CDR3 has 13 amino acids. V lost 0 bases and J lost 11, with 13 bases in between. CDR3: CAISESGGSLAFF. The CDR3 DNA follows: TGTGCCATCAGTGAGTCGGGGGGTTCATTGGCTTTCTTT.

The rearrangement uses TRBV10-3 and TRBJ2-1; 8 bases are shared with TRBD2. After removal of 4 bases from V and 7 bases from J, the junction contained 15 bases not matched to a gene. Germline CDR1 ENHRY, CDR2 SYGVKD. The CDR3 extends over 17 amino acids. CDR3 DNA sequence: TGTGCCATCAGTGTTTCGGTAGCGGGAACCTTTTCGAATGAGCAGTTCTTC. Translated: CAISVSVAGTFSNEQFF.

Points on this clonotype: A much larger clone is a single base away; this may be a read error. V is TRBV30 and J is TRBJ2-3; D call uncertain. CDR3 size: 12 residues. Germline loops: CDR1 GTSNPN, CDR2 SVGIG (reference sequence). Here the CDR3 reads CAWTENTDKQYF. CDR3 DNA sequence: TGTGCCTGGACAGAAAACACAGATAAGCAGTATTTT. Full variable domain (missing parts from reference TRBV30 and TRBJ2-3): SQTIHQWPATLVQPVGSPLSLECTVEGTSNPNLYWYRQAAGRGLQLLFYSVGIGQISSEVPQNLSASRPQDRQFILSSKKLLLSDSGFYLCAWTENTDKQYFGPGTRLTVL.

This clonotype was observed many times. The CDR3 DNA reads TGTGCCTGGAGCCGGGAAGGAAACACCATATATTTT. Its translation is CAWSREGNTIYF. The chain links TRBV30 to TRBJ1-3, with D unresolved. V lost 3 bases and J lost 4, with 7 bases in between. The CDR3 has 12 residues. Germline V gene data show CDR1 as GTSNPN and CDR2 as SVGIG (reference sequence).

This clonotype was seen at least ten times. This chain uses TRBV15 with TRBJ1-5; perhaps TRBD1 as D (5 bases). Between the trimmed V and J ends, which lost 8 bases and 4 bases, there was a span of 15 bases. From germline, CDR1 is LNHNV and CDR2 YYDKDF (reference sequence). The CDR3 sequence is 14 residues long. The CDR3 coding sequence is TGTGCCACCGCAGAGGGACGGGCAAATCAGCCCCAGCATTTT. Its translation is CATAEGRANQPQHF.

This clonotype has at least ten counts. V and J are TRBV6-2 or TRBV6-3 and TRBJ2-7; TRBD1 matches at 8 bases. There are 15 residues in the CDR3. V shed 6 bases, J shed 6 bases, and the junction held 13 bases outside the gene matches. The germline V gene has CDR1 MNHEY and CDR2 SVGEGT. Here the CDR3 reads CASSGQGSVPGEQYF. CDR3 DNA: TGTGCCAGCAGCGGACAGGGTAGTGTTCCAGGCGAGCAGTACTTC.

This clonotype was seen repeatedly, ten times or more. The rearrangement links TRBV6-6 to TRBJ2-7, with 7 bases lining up with TRBD1. CDR1 MNHNY and CDR2 SVGAGI come from the germline V gene (reference sequence). The CDR3 spans 17 residues. V trimming: 2 bases; J trimming: 2 bases; junction bases outside the gene matches: 12. The CDR3 spells CASSYDGDRDSAYEQYF. The CDR3 DNA reads as TGTGCCAGCAGTTACGACGGCGACCGGGACAGCGCCTACGAGCAGTACTTC.

This clonotype was detected many times. The V gene is TRBV7-8, the J gene TRBJ2-5; D remains ambiguous. The CDR3 extends over 12 amino acids. Germline CDR1 reads SGHVS; CDR2 reads FQNEAQ. Trimming removed 5 bases from V and 4 bases from J, with 8 bases in between. This chain's CDR3 is CASSGIGETQYF. The CDR3 nucleotides read TGTGCCAGCAGCGGGATAGGAGAGACCCAGTACTTC.

By frequency in the sample, this clonotype is medium-sized. The chain combines TRBV10-3 with TRBJ2-7, with D tentatively TRBD2 (5 bases). The CDR3 is 13 amino acids. Between the trimmed V and J ends, which lost 8 bases and 7 bases, there was a span of 18 bases. Per germline, CDR1 ENHRY and CDR2 SYGVKD. The CDR3 region is CAILDDGSGEQYF. In nucleotides, the CDR3 is TGTGCCATCTTGGACGACGGGTCGGGGGAGCAGTACTTC.

This clonotype was found many times. V and J are TRBV18 and TRBJ1-4; weak D call: TRBD1 (5 bases). Deletions cut 3 bases from V and 4 bases from J, with 6 bases between. The CDR3 runs 13 residues. Germline CDR1 and CDR2: KGHSH and LQKENI. The CDR3 region has the DNA TGTGCCAGCTCACCGGGACGTAATGAAAAACTGTTTTTT. Translating it yields CASSPGRNEKLFF.

This clonotype was observed at least ten times. This chain uses TRBV5-1 with TRBJ2-1; D is possibly TRBD2 (6 bases). Germline V gene lookup returns CDR1 SGHRS and CDR2 YFSETQ. The ends were cut back, 0 bases at V and 3 bases at J, with 13 bases in the middle. The CDR3 is 16 residues long. The CDR3 protein is CASSLAAAGIYNEQFF. The CDR3 nucleotides read TGCGCCAGCAGCTTGGCGGCGGCGGGAATCTACAATGAGCAGTTCTTC.

This clonotype was seen repeatedly, ten times or more. The CDR3: CATGDRVEDEKLFF. The CDR3 DNA follows: TGTGCCACCGGGGACAGGGTCGAGGACGAAAAACTGTTTTTT. The rearrangement links TRBV15 to TRBJ1-4, with TRBD1 matching 9 bases. The CDR3 contains 14 residues. Germline CDR1 reads LNHNV; CDR2 reads YYDKDF (reference sequence). V shed 8 bases and J 8 bases; nucleotides not matched to a gene: 9.

This clonotype was seen repeatedly, ten times or more. This sequence joins TRBV20-1 and TRBJ2-3, with 7 bases that match TRBD2. V shed 0 bases and J 0 bases; nucleotides not matched to a gene: 3. CDR1 is DFQATT, CDR2 SNEGSKA, per germline (reference sequence). There are 15 residues in the CDR3. CDR3 residues: CSARDAGVSTDTQYF. The CDR3 nucleotides read TGCAGTGCTAGAGATGCGGGGGTTAGCACAGATACGCAGTATTTT.

This clonotype was seen a handful of times. This chain links TRBV5-5 with TRBJ2-1, with a possible D match to TRBD1 (6 bases). The CDR3 consists of 16 residues. V lost 3 bases to trimming and J lost 1 base, with 14 bases between them. Germline lookup yields CDR1 SGHKS and CDR2 YYEKEE (reference sequence). The CDR3 spells CASSWGLGGSYNEQFF. In nucleotides, the CDR3 is TGTGCCAGCAGCTGGGGCTTAGGGGGTTCCTACAATGAGCAGTTCTTC.

This clonotype was recorded at least ten times. The V and J genes are TRBV5-6 and TRBJ2-7, with 8 bases fitting TRBD2. The CDR3 spans 15 residues. Germline V lookup: CDR1 SGHDT, CDR2 YYEEEE. V lost 3 bases, J lost 5 bases, and 10 bases stayed unmatched. CDR3 sequence: CASSSSGGAPDEQYF. The CDR3, as DNA: TGTGCCAGCAGCTCCTCGGGGGGGGCGCCTGACGAGCAGTACTTC.

This clonotype was recorded at least ten times. The chain has TRBV21-1 and TRBJ2-1; whether TRBD2, the table's D call, matches the DNA was not checked. TRBV21-1 is reported as a pseudogene. This CDR3 is built from 23 residues. The CDR3 loop is CASSNEHSGTSGGAASLVDEQFF. The CDR3 coding sequence is TGTGCCAGCAGCAACGAACACTCCGGGACTAGCGGGGGGGCGGCGAGTCTTGTCGATGAGCAGTTCTTC.